The TCR beta chain described here comes from a study of healthy donors' naive CD4 and CD8 T cells (dated by TCRdb to between 2015 and 2016). With respect to the entire study: Donors were selected to cover three age groups (20-25, 40-50 and 60-70 years, five or six each), with a mean age of 44, and half of the donors were female. For TCR alpha, a new primer set was designed to cover all functional IMGT alpha gene variants, and the remainder of the protocol was kept the same as the beta-chain workflow. Rearranged TCR alpha and beta chains from naive CD4+ and CD8+ T cells were sequenced in the study to test how TCR variation relates to lineage commitment. Peripheral blood mononuclear cells were collected from fewer than 20 healthy, unrelated individuals. Donors were HLA-typed by sequencing at HLA-A, -B, -C, -DRB1, -DQB1 and -DPB1 using the SBTexcellerator protocol, an ABI3130xl analyzer and SBTengine software. Study-level results and caveats: Reportedly, most V and J gene segments showed bias between naive CD4+ and CD8+ cells, and this bias held consistently across donors regardless of HLA genotype. Alpha and beta chains were sequenced in bulk and could not be paired, so combined chain effects were not evaluated. Possible repertoire bias arising from homeostatic proliferation of naive T cells was not directly addressed. Taken together, V genes, J genes and CDR3 charge appeared to account for approximately 13% of the variance in CD4/CD8 propensity, mostly acting in an additive way. In both chains, CD4+ lineage was associated with a positively charged CDR3, and CD8+ lineage was associated with a negatively charged CDR3.

This clonotype was observed a handful of times. Its recognized antigen is unknown. The input lacks base qualities; no much larger clone sits a single base away. The run used a 454 GS FLX Titanium. A previously published linear amplification protocol was used to build the TCR libraries, starting from around 550 ng of total RNA. The Roche/454 Genome Sequencer with Titanium chemistry was used for sequencing. The paper's data handling went like this. A total of 75,000 to 90,000 rearranged TCR alpha transcripts were sequenced from a few of the healthy donors. Duplicate transcripts were dropped, and unique TCR clonotypes were identified by the CDR3 junction according to IMGT nomenclature. Using logistic regression in R 2.13.0, the researchers modeled CD4 versus CD8 status as a function of V and J genes, with an adjustment for donor effects and a Bonferroni correction for multiple testing. In TCRdb, the public reads were trimmed at Q25 with fastp and aligned with MiXCR, with productive beta chains retained. When rows share a CDR3 protein, they turn into one entry using the most common DNA and genes. The V and J calls come from TCRdb's annotation, not from the publication. This sample gives about 200,000 distinct CDR3 sequences in total; about four fifths of them show up just once. Approximately 2.5% of the sample comes from the top ten.

Cells with a CD4+CD8-CD45RO-CD45RA+ profile were isolated by FACS and defined as naive CD4+ T cells, and those with a CD8+CD4-CD45RA+CD27bright profile were defined as naive CD8+ T cells. The antibodies used for sorting targeted CD4 (RPA-T4), CD8 (SK1), CD27 (O323), CD45RA (HI100) and CD45RO (UCHL1). The germline V gene (reference sequence) yields GTSNPN for CDR1 and SVGIG for CDR2. Its CDR3 holds 15 amino acids, cysteine through phenylalanine. Kept here is only the CDR3 DNA, which spans 45 bases and is read in frame from base 1. After removal of 2 bases from V and 3 bases from J, the junction retains 4 bases not matched to a gene.

The sample was naive CD4+ and CD8+ T cells sorted from blood, pooled from several donors. The cell subset or site label here, explained by the study, means: FACS-sorted naive CD4+ (CD45RO-CD45RA+) and naive CD8+ (CD45RA+CD27bright) T cells. The sequence is built from TRBV30 and TRBJ1-5, and TRBD1 aligns with 10 junction nucleotides. This clonotype was obtained from a pool of human donors in good health; the sample pools cells from several healthy donors. DNA sequence: TGTGCCTGGAGTAGGGACAGGGGCGTCAATCAGCCCCAGCATTTT. Translated, it reads CAWSRDRGVNQPQHF.